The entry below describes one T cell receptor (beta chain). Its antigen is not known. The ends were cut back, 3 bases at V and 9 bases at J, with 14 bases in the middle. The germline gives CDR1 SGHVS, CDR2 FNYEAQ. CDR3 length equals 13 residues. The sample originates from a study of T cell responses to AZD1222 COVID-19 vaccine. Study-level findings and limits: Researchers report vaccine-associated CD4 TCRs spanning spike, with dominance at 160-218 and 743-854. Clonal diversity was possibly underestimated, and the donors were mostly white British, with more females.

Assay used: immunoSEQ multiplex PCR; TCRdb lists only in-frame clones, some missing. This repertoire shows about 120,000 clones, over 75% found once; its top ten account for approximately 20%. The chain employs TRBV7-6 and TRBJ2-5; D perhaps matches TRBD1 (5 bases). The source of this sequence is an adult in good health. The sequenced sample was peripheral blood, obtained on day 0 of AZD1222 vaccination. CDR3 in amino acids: CASSFGQGFAQYF. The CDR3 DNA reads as TGTGCCAGCAGCTTTGGCCAGGGATTCGCCCAGTACTTC. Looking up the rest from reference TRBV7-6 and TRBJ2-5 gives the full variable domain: GAGVSQSPRYKVTKRGQDVALRCDPISGHVSLYWYRQALGQGPEFLTYFNYEAQQDKSGLPNDRFSAERPEGSISTLTIQRTEQRDSAMYRCASSFGQGFAQYFGPGTRLLVL.